This passage covers 26 T cell receptor beta chains from one sample sequenced in a study of T cell changes during pregnancy in multiple sclerosis (dated by TCRdb to between 2018 and 2021). Libraries were built with the immunoSEQ multiplex PCR assay. Here the immuneACCESS table is served through TCRdb, limited to in-frame sequences with V and J called. Missing clones are a known gap in these copies; in checked studies unresolved V genes cover under half, and the rest lacks a known reason. The sample profile shows tens of thousands of clones; about 94% of them were found once. The leading ten clones occupy approximately 2.5% of the sample. This specimen was CD8+ T cells from peripheral blood mononuclear cells, taken in the third trimester of pregnancy. These receptors all come from a female donor with multiple sclerosis, enrolled in a pregnancy study.

The rearrangement links TRBV19 to TRBJ1-5; D may be TRBD1 (5 bases). V lost 7 bases and J lost 0, with 16 bases in between. CDR3 length equals 16 residues. In germline, CDR1 is LNHDA, CDR2 SQIVND (reference sequence). The chain's CDR3 is CASTPLGDYSNQPQHF. The DNA of the CDR3 is TGTGCCAGTACCCCATTGGGGGACTATAGCAATCAGCCCCAGCATTTT.

In DNA, the CDR3 is TGTGCCAGCACCCTGGGGGGGAGCTATGGCTACACCTTC. Translation gives CASTLGGSYGYTF. The chain recombines TRBV25-1 with TRBJ1-2, with a possible D match to TRBD1 (5 bases). Trimming pared 7 bases from V and 4 bases from J, leaving 13 bases between. Looked up from germline, CDR1 is MGHDK and CDR2 is SYGVNS. The CDR3 is 13 amino acids.

The CDR3: CASSLIRDREPDTQYF. The CDR3 DNA sequence: TGCGCCAGCAGCTTGATACGGGACAGGGAACCAGATACGCAGTATTTT. The gene calls are TRBV5-1 and TRBJ2-3; TRBD1 aligns across 9 bases. J gave up 4 bases and V 1 base, and 7 bases lay outside the gene matches. Per germline, CDR1 SGHRS and CDR2 YFSETQ. CDR3 length: 16 amino acids.

The rearrangement links TRBV4-1 to TRBJ2-7, with TRBD2 identical over 7 bases. Germline CDR1 MGHRA, CDR2 YSYEKL. Trimming at V came to 2 bases and at J to 3 bases, leaving 7 bases not matched to a gene. This CDR3 region has 15 residues. CDR3 region: CASSQLTSTLYEQYF. CDR3 coding DNA: TGCGCCAGCAGCCAACTGACTAGCACCCTCTACGAGCAGTACTTC.

The chain is built from TRBV2 and TRBJ1-2; D call uncertain. Per the germline V gene, CDR1 is SNHLY and CDR2 is FYNNEI. Deletions cut 1 base from V and 2 bases from J, with 14 bases between. This CDR3 contains 16 residues. The CDR3 DNA follows: TGTGCCAGCAGTGAAGAATTCGTCGGCAGGAACTATGGCTACACCTTC. Protein product: CASSEEFVGRNYGYTF.

The chain combines TRBV19 with TRBJ1-2; no reliable D call. CDR1 and CDR2 from the germline V gene are LNHDA and SQIVND (reference sequence). The ends were cut back, 3 bases at V and 5 bases at J, with 16 bases in the middle. CDR3 size: 15 residues. CDR3 amino acids: CASSMGGGGYYGYTF. In DNA, the CDR3 is TGTGCCAGTAGTATGGGAGGAGGAGGATATTATGGCTACACCTTC. The variable domain in full, completed from reference TRBV19 and TRBJ1-2, reads DGGITQSPKYLFRKEGQNVTLSCEQNLNHDAMYWYRQDPGQGLRLIYYSQIVNDFQKGDIAEGYSVSREKKESFPLTVTSAQKNPTAFYLCASSMGGGGYYGYTFGSGTRLTVV.

The rearrangement joins TRBV27 to TRBJ2-2; D is perhaps TRBD2 (5 bases). The CDR3 length is 14 residues. V lost 3 bases and J 0 bases, leaving 5 bases between the germline ends. Germline V CDR1 and CDR2: MNHEY, SMNVEV (reference sequence). CDR3 coding DNA: TGTGCCAGCAGTTTGGGAGCGAACACCGGGGAGCTGTTTTTT. Its protein product is CASSLGANTGELFF.

This rearrangement joins TRBV7-9 to TRBJ1-1, with TRBD1 identical over 7 bases. This CDR3 contains 16 residues. V trimming: 4 bases; J trimming: 0 bases; junction bases outside the gene matches: 8. CDR1 SEHNR and CDR2 FQNEAQ come from the germline V gene (reference sequence). CDR3 nucleotide sequence: TGTGCCAGCAGCTCCGACCCGACAGGGCTGAACACTGAAGCTTTCTTT. Translation: CASSSDPTGLNTEAFF.

V and J are TRBV19 and TRBJ2-1, with a weak D call TRBD1 (6 bases). Trimming cost V 1 base and J 5 bases, with 6 bases left between them. The CDR3 sequence is 13 residues long. CDR1 is LNHDA, CDR2 SQIVND, per germline (reference sequence). The CDR3 coding sequence is TGTGCCAGTAGTATAGGGGGGCACAATGAGCAGTTCTTC. Its protein product is CASSIGGHNEQFF.

The chain employs TRBV30 and TRBJ1-1; 7 bases line up with TRBD1. Germline-derived CDR1 and CDR2 are GTSNPN and SVGIG (reference sequence). The CDR3 has 18 amino acids. With 4 bases clipped from V and 1 base from J, the junction kept 18 bases outside the gene matches. CDR3 loop: CAWTSGTDLLYSNTEAFF. The CDR3 coding sequence is TGTGCCTGGACTTCCGGGACAGACTTACTTTACTCGAACACTGAAGCTTTCTTT.

CDR3 nucleotides: TGTGCCTGGAGTTCTATTGGAGGCACTGAAGCTTTCTTT. Its translation: CAWSSIGGTEAFF. The V gene is TRBV30, the J gene TRBJ1-1; D gene unclear. V was clipped by 2 bases and J by 4 bases, with 11 bases between them. This CDR3 is 13 amino acids long. Germline lookup yields CDR1 GTSNPN and CDR2 SVGIG (reference sequence).

This clone was seen only a few times. It may be a read error: a sequence one base away is much more abundant. The V gene is TRBV2, the J gene TRBJ2-7; 9 positions agree with TRBD2. This CDR3 has 15 amino acids. With 5 bases clipped from V and 0 bases from J, the junction kept 5 bases outside the gene matches. Germline V gene sequence: CDR1 SNHLY, CDR2 FYNNEI. The CDR3 region is CASSYYSGSSYEQYF. The CDR3, as DNA: TGTGCCAGCAGTTACTATAGCGGGAGCTCCTACGAGCAGTACTTC.

CDR3 in amino acids: CASSQAGGGQETQYF. The DNA of the CDR3 is TGCGCCAGCAGCCAAGCGGGCGGAGGACAAGAGACCCAGTACTTC. V and J are TRBV4-1 and TRBJ2-5; tentatively, D is TRBD2 (5 bases). Trimming stripped 1 base from V and 2 bases from J, with 11 bases between. CDR1 MGHRA and CDR2 YSYEKL come from the germline V gene. The CDR3 runs to 15 residues.

The gene calls are TRBV29-1 and TRBJ1-2; D is unclear. The CDR3 spans 15 residues. Trimming removed 5 bases at V and 4 bases at J, with 20 bases between. CDR1 and CDR2 from the germline V gene are SQVTM and ANQGSEA. CDR3 sequence (DNA): TGCAGCGTTCCCACCCTCAGGATTCTCGGCTATGGCTACACCTTC. Protein: CSVPTLRILGYGYTF. Drawing the rest from reference TRBV29-1 and TRBJ1-2, the complete variable domain is SAVISQKPSRDICQRGTSLTIQCQVDSQVTMMFWYRQQPGQSLTLIATANQGSEATYESGFVIDKFPISRPNLTFSTLTVSNMSPEDSSIYLCSVPTLRILGYGYTFGSGTRLTVV.

This chain uses TRBV11-2 with TRBJ1-4; D unclear. Deletions cut 5 bases from V and 7 bases from J, with 17 bases between. The CDR3 loop spans 15 amino acids. Looked up from germline, CDR1 is SGHAT and CDR2 is FQNNGV. DNA for the CDR3: TGTGCCAGCAGCCCACTCGGAGGGATCGGTGAAAAACTGTTTTTT. It yields the protein CASSPLGGIGEKLFF.

The chain couples TRBV28 to TRBJ2-7, with TRBD1 identical over 7 bases. CDR1 is MDHEN, CDR2 SYDVKM, per germline. After removal of 3 bases from V and 5 bases from J, the junction contained 4 bases not matched to a gene. This CDR3 is 13 amino acids long. CDR3 amino acids: CASSFNRGNEQYF. DNA for the CDR3: TGTGCCAGCAGTTTTAACAGGGGCAACGAGCAGTACTTC.

V and J are TRBV13 and TRBJ2-3; TRBD2 agrees at 11 bases. The trim removed 4 bases at V and 6 bases at J, leaving 3 bases unmatched. Per the germline V gene, CDR1 is PRHDT and CDR2 is FYEKMQ (reference sequence). The CDR3 sequence is 14 residues long. CDR3 in DNA: TGTGCCAGCAGCTCTAGCGGGGGGCTCGATACGCAGTATTTT. Translating gives CASSSSGGLDTQYF.

The rearrangement joins TRBV14 to TRBJ2-7; 9 nucleotides align to TRBD2. The V gene end was trimmed by 2 bases and the J gene end by 2 bases; junction bases not matched to a gene: 4. In germline, CDR1 is SGHDN, CDR2 FVKESK. The CDR3 is made up of 15 amino acids. Here the CDR3 reads CASSQKLAGTYEQYF. CDR3 DNA: TGTGCCAGCAGCCAAAAACTAGCGGGTACCTACGAGCAGTACTTC.

The chain combines TRBV6-5 with TRBJ1-2; 8 nucleotides line up with TRBD1. Germline loops: CDR1 MNHEY, CDR2 SVGAGI. With V trimmed by 6 bases and J by 6 bases, 9 bases remained unmatched. The CDR3 consists of 14 residues. DNA of the CDR3: TGTGCCAGCAGCCTCCGGGACAGGAAGGATGGCTACACCTTC. This codes for CASSLRDRKDGYTF.

This clone was observed a single time. J is TRBJ2-3 and V is TRBV29-1, with D possibly TRBD2 on 5 matching bases. This CDR3 has 18 amino acids. V lost 4 bases to trimming and J lost 0 bases, with 23 bases between them. CDR1 and CDR2 from the germline V gene are SQVTM and ANQGSEA. CDR3 in DNA: TGCAGCGTTGGGGGTTCTCAAATAGCGCCATATAGCACAGATACGCAGTATTTT. It yields the protein CSVGGSQIAPYSTDTQYF.

The gene calls are TRBV28 and TRBJ2-3; TRBD2 agrees at 8 bases. Trimming took 3 bases from V and 2 from J; bases not matched to a gene: 13. Germline V lookup: CDR1 MDHEN, CDR2 SYDVKM. This CDR3 region has 18 residues. The CDR3 region has the DNA TGTGCCAGCAGTTTCGGAAGAGCGGGAGATGAATTCACAGATACGCAGTATTTT. Amino acid sequence: CASSFGRAGDEFTDTQYF.

In DNA, the CDR3 is TGTGCCAGCAGCGCTTCAGGGGGGCAGGGCGGGGAGACCCAGTACTTC. Residues: CASSASGGQGGETQYF. The rearrangement links TRBV9 to TRBJ2-5, with D possibly TRBD1 on 7 matching bases. Between the trimmed V and J ends, which lost 3 bases and 5 bases, there was a span of 20 bases. Germline-derived CDR1 and CDR2 are SGDLS and YYNGEE. CDR3 size: 16 residues. The whole variable domain, remainder taken from reference TRBV9 and TRBJ2-5, is DSGVTQTPKHLITATGQRVTLRCSPRSGDLSVYWYQQSLDQGLQFLIQYYNGEERAKGNILERFSAQQFPDLHSELNLSSLELGDSALYFCASSASGGQGGETQYFGPGTRLLVL.

This clone was detected only once. The chain links TRBV5-6 to TRBJ2-1; a weak D match, TRBD2 (5 bases). This CDR3 has 17 residues. Per the germline V gene, CDR1 is SGHDT and CDR2 is YYEEEE. Trimming took 0 bases from V and 4 from J, leaving 17 bases between them. In DNA, the CDR3 is TGTGCCAGCAGCTTGGCCACGGGTCTAGCCGGGTACAATGAGCAGTTCTTC. Residues: CASSLATGLAGYNEQFF.

The rearrangement uses TRBV14 and TRBJ2-7, with 9 bases lining up with TRBD2. J lost 4 bases, V lost 2 bases, and 9 bases had no gene match. CDR3 size: 16 residues. Germline V gene sequence: CDR1 SGHDN, CDR2 FVKESK. As DNA, the CDR3 is TGTGCCAGCAGCCAATTAGCGGGAGAGGCATCTTACGAGCAGTACTTC. This sequence encodes CASSQLAGEASYEQYF.

V is TRBV7-9 and J is TRBJ2-7, with D possibly TRBD1 on 5 matching bases. The CDR3 runs 16 residues. CDR1 SEHNR and CDR2 FQNEAQ come from the germline V gene (reference sequence). Trimming stripped 0 bases from V and 0 bases from J, with 12 bases between. As DNA, the CDR3 is TGTGCCAGCAGCTTAGCGACAGAGATAAGCTCCTACGAGCAGTACTTC. It codes for CASSLATEISSYEQYF.

The chain links TRBV6-4 to TRBJ1-1, with 9 nucleotides matching TRBD1. Trimming cost V 1 base and J 5 bases; bases outside gene matches: 5. The CDR3 covers 15 residues. Germline-derived CDR1 and CDR2 are MRHNA and SNTAGT. CDR3 bases: TGTGCCAGCAGTGACTGGGGACAGGGAGGGACTGAAGCTTTCTTT. It translates to CASSDWGQGGTEAFF.